One sample yielded the 30 T cell receptor beta chains listed below, sequenced in a study of blood T cell repertoires in COVID-19. Assay used: immunoSEQ multiplex PCR; TCRdb lists only in-frame clones, some missing. Of about 300,000 clones listed, roughly 90% are singletons. Source material: peripheral blood. The receptors derive from a woman in her twenties or thirties with COVID-19, enrolled during active disease.

Points on this clone: An end of the junction differs from the germline gene, which may be a read error. The chain links TRBV9 to TRBJ1-2; D not resolved. The CDR3 runs to 14 residues. Germline V gene lookup returns CDR1 SGDLS and CDR2 YYNGEE. The CDR3 DNA sequence: TGTGCCAGCAACGTAGGTGCGATTAACTATGGCTACACCTTC. Amino acid sequence: CASNVGAINYGYTF.

Turning to this clone: One end of the junction is discordant with germline, which a read error may explain. The chain has TRBV3-1 (or the pseudogene TRBV3-2) and TRBJ1-4, with D hard to call. Germline V gene lookup returns CDR1 LGHDT and CDR2 YNNKEL (reference sequence). CDR3 length: 12 amino acids. The CDR3 coding sequence is TGTGCCAGCAGCCAAGAAAAAGTGAGGGTAGTTTTT. Translating it yields CASSQEKVRVVF.

The rearrangement links TRBV6-2 or TRBV6-3 to TRBJ2-7, with 11 positions matching TRBD1. The CDR3 covers 15 residues. J gave up 5 bases and V 4 bases, and 7 bases lay outside the gene matches. CDR1 and CDR2 from the germline V gene are MNHEY and SVGEGT. The CDR3 DNA reads TGTGCCAGCAGTTGGACAGGGGGCTCTCTCGACGAGCAGTACTTC. This gives the protein CASSWTGGSLDEQYF.

V gene TRBV7-6 combines with J gene TRBJ1-1; 12 bases match TRBD1. Germline V CDR1 and CDR2: SGHVS, FNYEAQ. Trimming at V came to 5 bases and at J to 5 bases, leaving 15 bases not matched to a gene. The CDR3 is 18 residues long. In DNA form, the CDR3 reads TGTGCCAGCAGCGAGCAAGGGACAGGGGGCGGCCTAAGGACTGAAGCTTTCTTT. Its translation is CASSEQGTGGGLRTEAFF.

V gene TRBV5-1 combines with J gene TRBJ1-2; D not certain. Trimming cost V 4 bases and J 4 bases, with 11 bases left between them. The germline V gene encodes CDR1 SGHRS and CDR2 YFSETQ. The CDR3 is 13 residues long. DNA for the CDR3: TGCGCCAGCAGCCGGACTAAAGGCTATGGCTACACCTTC. Its protein product is CASSRTKGYGYTF.

V is TRBV7-6 and J is TRBJ2-1; perhaps TRBD1 as D (5 bases). V lost 0 bases, J lost 0 bases, and 9 bases lay in between. Germline lookup yields CDR1 SGHVS and CDR2 FNYEAQ. The CDR3 sequence is 16 residues long. CDR3 amino acids: CASSLARQSSYNEQFF. The CDR3 DNA follows: TGTGCCAGCAGCTTAGCGCGACAGAGCTCCTACAATGAGCAGTTCTTC. Supplemented by reference TRBV7-6 and TRBJ2-1, the full variable domain reads GAGVSQSPRYKVTKRGQDVALRCDPISGHVSLYWYRQALGQGPEFLTYFNYEAQQDKSGLPNDRFSAERPEGSISTLTIQRTEQRDSAMYRCASSLARQSSYNEQFFGPGTRLTVL.

This clone was observed once. The genes are TRBV19 and TRBJ2-1, with 11 bases that match TRBD2. Looked up from germline, CDR1 is LNHDA and CDR2 is SQIVND (reference sequence). The CDR3 loop spans 15 amino acids. J lost 4 bases, V lost 6 bases, and 5 bases had no gene match. The CDR3 DNA follows: TGTGCCAGTAGGCACCTAGCGGGGGGTTACAATGAGCAGTTCTTC. Its protein product is CASRHLAGGYNEQFF.

The chain links TRBV5-1 to TRBJ1-1; D perhaps matches TRBD1 (6 bases). Germline CDR1 and CDR2: SGHRS and YFSETQ. With 0 bases removed from V and 3 bases from J, the gap between germline ends came to 15 bases. The CDR3 is 16 amino acids. CDR3 DNA: TGCGCCAGCAGCTTGGCAACAGGGTCTATATACACTGAAGCTTTCTTT. This gives the protein CASSLATGSIYTEAFF.

This chain connects TRBV5-1 to TRBJ1-1; 8 nucleotides match TRBD1. Germline assignment: CDR1 SGHRS and CDR2 YFSETQ. The CDR3 has 15 amino acids. V was clipped by 1 base and J by 5 bases; unmatched bases: 7. The CDR3, as DNA: TGCGCCAGCAGCTTGAAGACAGGGGCAGCAACTGAAGCTTTCTTT. Translation gives CASSLKTGAATEAFF.

This clone was counted a single time. The chain carries TRBV27 and TRBJ1-5; D is unclear. This CDR3 has 16 amino acids. CDR1 is MNHEY, CDR2 SMNVEV, per germline (reference sequence). V was clipped by 0 bases and J by 4 bases, with 13 bases between them. CDR3 in DNA: TGTGCCAGCAGTTTATCCAGAGGCGGTGATAATCAGCCCCAGCATTTT. Its translation is CASSLSRGGDNQPQHF.

The chain links TRBV18 to TRBJ1-6; 7 bases agree with TRBD1. Germline loops: CDR1 KGHSH, CDR2 LQKENI. With 2 bases clipped from V and 5 bases from J, the junction kept 0 bases outside the gene matches. There are 14 residues in the CDR3. CDR3 coding DNA: TGTGCCAGCTCACCAACAGGGGATAATTCACCCCTCCACTTT. This encodes CASSPTGDNSPLHF.

The J gene is TRBJ1-2, the V gene TRBV5-1; the D is unclear. The CDR3 extends over 14 amino acids. V shed 0 bases and J shed 6 bases, with 12 bases lying between them. Germline lookup yields CDR1 SGHRS and CDR2 YFSETQ. In DNA form, the CDR3 reads TGCGCCAGCAGCTTGGGTCAGGCTGTCGATGGCTACACCTTC. This encodes CASSLGQAVDGYTF.

V usage is TRBV18 and J usage is TRBJ1-1; TRBD1 matches at 8 bases. V shed 0 bases and J 3 bases; nucleotides not matched to a gene: 3. This CDR3 comprises 15 residues. Per the germline V gene, CDR1 is KGHSH and CDR2 is LQKENI. The CDR3 bases are TGTGCCAGCTCACCACCGACAGGGGTGTACACTGAAGCTTTCTTT. Translated: CASSPPTGVYTEAFF. The full variable domain, in which reference TRBV18 and TRBJ1-1 provide the parts outside the CDR3, is NAGVMQNPRHLVRRRGQEARLRCSPMKGHSHVYWYRQLPEEGLKFMVYLQKENIIDESGMPKERFSAEFPKEGPSILRIQQVVRGDSAAYFCASSPPTGVYTEAFFGQGTRLTVV.

The rearrangement uses TRBV6-5 and TRBJ1-1; 9 bases agree with TRBD1. J gave up 5 bases and V 6 bases, and 7 bases lay outside the gene matches. Germline V gene sequence: CDR1 MNHEY, CDR2 SVGAGI. This CDR3 has 14 residues. The CDR3, as DNA: TGTGCCAGCAGCTGGGGACAGGGTTCGACTGAAGCTTTCTTT. Translation: CASSWGQGSTEAFF.

This sequence joins TRBV7-2 and TRBJ2-1, with TRBD2 matching over 9 bases. CDR1 and CDR2 (germline): SGHTA, FQGNSA. V was clipped by 2 bases and J by 6 bases; unmatched bases: 5. The CDR3 extends over 15 amino acids. The CDR3 here is CASSLQRGVSNEQFF. The CDR3 DNA reads as TGTGCCAGCAGCTTACAGCGGGGGGTTTCCAATGAGCAGTTCTTC.

The chain employs TRBV30 and TRBJ1-6; D is perhaps TRBD1 (5 bases). V dropped 3 bases and J dropped 6 bases, with 9 bases sitting between them. Germline CDR1 and CDR2: GTSNPN and SVGIG (reference sequence). The CDR3 loop spans 13 amino acids. The CDR3 coding sequence is TGTGCCTGGAGCACCGGGGGTAATTCACCCCTCCACTTT. Translation gives CAWSTGGNSPLHF.

CDR3 loop: CASSYTHRGGNGYTF. The CDR3 region has the DNA TGTGCCAGCAGTTACACCCATAGAGGGGGCAACGGCTACACCTTC. The genes are TRBV6-2 or TRBV6-3 and TRBJ1-2; 7 positions agree with TRBD1. The germline CDR1 and CDR2 sequences are MNHEY and SVGEGT. The junction had 11 bases not matched to a gene; V was cut back by 2 bases and J by 8 bases. This CDR3 region has 15 residues.

CDR3 residues: CASSLSHSYEQYF. CDR3 DNA: TGTGCCAGCAGCTTGAGTCACTCCTACGAGCAGTACTTC. The chain has TRBV7-2 and TRBJ2-7; D gene unclear. Per germline, CDR1 SGHTA and CDR2 FQGNSA. CDR3 length: 13 amino acids. V was shortened by 3 bases and J by 0 bases, with 6 bases between the two germline ends.

This chain joins TRBV2 and TRBJ2-7; 8 nucleotides match TRBD1. V dropped 3 bases and J dropped 4; count of bases not matched to a gene: 8. CDR1 and CDR2 (germline): SNHLY, FYNNEI. CDR3 length equals 15 residues. The CDR3 sequence is CASSEDRAIPYEQYV. The CDR3 DNA follows: TGTGCCAGCAGTGAGGACAGGGCCATCCCATACGAGCAGTACGTC.

The V and J genes are TRBV28 and TRBJ2-7, with TRBD2 matching 14 bases. The CDR3 loop spans 15 amino acids. V shed 6 bases, J shed 6 bases, and the junction held 7 bases outside the gene matches. The germline V gene has CDR1 MDHEN and CDR2 SYDVKM. CDR3 bases: TGTGCCAGCAGGCCGGGGACTAGCGGGGGTACCGAGCAGTACGTC. Translating gives CASRPGTSGGTEQYV.

V is TRBV10-3 and J is TRBJ1-5; TRBD1 is a possible D gene (6 bases). V lost 6 bases and J 3 bases, leaving 12 bases between the germline ends. This CDR3 has 14 amino acids. Germline CDR1 is ENHRY and CDR2 is SYGVKD. CDR3 nucleotides: TGTGCCATCAGACCCCCAGGGGACAATCAGCCCCAGCATTTT. Translated: CAIRPPGDNQPQHF.

This clone has only one observation. The chain combines TRBV7-9 with TRBJ1-1; D is unresolved. CDR1 SEHNR and CDR2 FQNEAQ come from the germline V gene (reference sequence). Trimming left V 0 bases short and J 7 bases short, with 12 bases between. This CDR3 is built from 14 residues. Here the CDR3 reads CASSLAAASIEAFF. CDR3 in DNA: TGTGCCAGCAGCTTAGCTGCGGCGTCTATTGAAGCTTTCTTT. Full variable domain (remainder filled in from reference TRBV7-9 and TRBJ1-1): DTGVSQNPRHKITKRGQNVTFRCDPISEHNRLYWYRQTLGQGPEFLTYFQNEAQLEKSRLLSDRFSAERPKGSFSTLEIQRTEQGDSAMYLCASSLAAASIEAFFGQGTRLTVV.

The chain has TRBV19 and TRBJ1-1, with D maybe TRBD1 (5 bases). CDR1 is LNHDA, CDR2 SQIVND, per germline (reference sequence). Trimming took 7 bases from V and 6 from J, leaving 12 bases between them. The CDR3 length is 12 residues. The DNA for the CDR3 is TGTGCCAGTATGCCAGGGTGGGCTGAAGCTTTCTTT. Its translation: CASMPGWAEAFF. Together with reference TRBV19 and TRBJ1-1, the CDR3 gives the full variable domain: DGGITQSPKYLFRKEGQNVTLSCEQNLNHDAMYWYRQDPGQGLRLIYYSQIVNDFQKGDIAEGYSVSREKKESFPLTVTSAQKNPTAFYLCASMPGWAEAFFGQGTRLTVV.

Only one count was recorded for this clone. The CDR3 is CASSQDSHMNTEAFF. DNA of the CDR3: TGTGCCAGCAGCCAAGATTCACACATGAACACTGAAGCTTTCTTT. The V gene is TRBV4-2, the J gene TRBJ1-1; D call uncertain. This CDR3 spans 15 amino acids. Per germline, CDR1 LGHNA and CDR2 YNFKEQ. V dropped 0 bases and J dropped 0 bases, with 8 bases sitting between them.

The J gene is TRBJ1-5, the V gene TRBV7-2; D is perhaps TRBD1 (5 bases). The germline CDR1 and CDR2 sequences are SGHTA and FQGNSA. V was clipped by 8 bases and J by 2 bases, with 10 bases between them. The CDR3 runs 13 residues. CDR3 sequence reads: CASSDSRNQPQHF. In DNA, the CDR3 is TGTGCCAGCTCCGACAGTCGCAATCAGCCCCAGCATTTT.

This rearrangement joins TRBV4-1 to TRBJ1-6; possibly TRBD1 for D (6 bases). V was trimmed by 5 bases and J by 4 bases, leaving 12 bases between them. CDR1 and CDR2 (germline): MGHRA, YSYEKL. The CDR3 spans 15 residues. The CDR3 nucleotides are TGCGCCAGCAGCTCTTGGACAGAATATAATTCACCCCTCCACTTT. It translates to CASSSWTEYNSPLHF.

This clone has at least ten counts. The gene calls are TRBV6-2 or TRBV6-3 and TRBJ2-3; 9 nucleotides line up with TRBD2. The CDR3 totals 15 residues. The V and J ends lost 0 bases and 2 bases, in that order; junction bases with no gene match: 0. Germline V gene data show CDR1 as MNHEY and CDR2 as SVGEGT. The DNA of the CDR3 is TGTGCCAGCAGTTACTCGGGACTAGCCACAGATACGCAGTATTTT. It encodes CASSYSGLATDTQYF.

J is TRBJ1-5 and V is TRBV19, with a weak D call TRBD1 (5 bases). This CDR3 is 15 amino acids long. V lost 6 bases and J 1 base, leaving 13 bases between the germline ends. Germline V gives CDR1 LNHDA, CDR2 SQIVND (reference sequence). CDR3 nucleotides: TGTGCCAGTAGATCCGGGACTAGAAGCAATCAGCCCCAGCATTTT. Its protein product is CASRSGTRSNQPQHF.

The table lists this clone with a count of one. CDR3 amino acids: CASSANGQSSYEQYF. CDR3 sequence (DNA): TGTGCCAGCAGTGCAAATGGACAGAGCTCCTACGAGCAGTACTTC. This chain uses TRBV21-1 with TRBJ2-7; TRBD1 was called by the table and not checked on the DNA. TRBV21-1 is marked as a pseudogene. The CDR3 has 15 amino acids.

This clone appeared a few times. The chain couples TRBV18 to TRBJ1-1, with D unclear. Trimming shortened V by 1 base and J by 4 bases, and 4 bases separated the two germline ends. This CDR3 region has 12 residues. Looked up from germline, CDR1 is KGHSH and CDR2 is LQKENI. Written as DNA, the CDR3 is TGTGCCAGCTCACCACGCGTCACTGAAGCTTTCTTT. Translation gives CASSPRVTEAFF.